This T cell receptor (beta chain) was recorded in a study of identical twins. One entry per CDR3 protein results from TCRdb running MiXCR on the 5' RACE reads. The sample lists approximately 260,000 distinct CDR3 sequences, around an eighth occurring once. The CDR3 length is 17 residues. V lost 1 base and J 1 base, leaving 17 bases between the germline ends. From germline, CDR1 is SGDLS and CDR2 YYNGEE. This clonotype turned up a few times. The TCR comes from a woman younger than 35 in good health. This chain connects TRBV9 to TRBJ1-1; the D gene is possibly TRBD1 (5 bases). Material for sequencing was memory (CD45RO+) T cells sorted from blood. Here the CDR3 DNA reads TGTGCCAGCAGCGTAAGTGCAGCGGCGGGGGGGAACACTGAAGCTTTCTTT. It yields the protein CASSVSAAAGGNTEAFF. Based on the CDR3 plus reference TRBV9 and TRBJ1-1, the full variable domain is DSGVTQTPKHLITATGQRVTLRCSPRSGDLSVYWYQQSLDQGLQFLIQYYNGEERAKGNILERFSAQQFPDLHSELNLSSLELGDSALYFCASSVSAAAGGNTEAFFGQGTRLTVV.